The T cell receptor beta chain described here comes from a study of molecular identifiers for immune sequencing clone quantification. Germline CDR1 is MNHEY and CDR2 is SVGEGT. V was pared by 5 bases and J by 5 bases, with 13 bases of the junction left unmatched. The CDR3 covers 17 residues. MiXCR, run by TCRdb on the PCR reads, gives a single entry per CDR3 protein. Among around 460,000 distinct CDR3 sequences listed, around 25% were seen once. Source material: naive CD8+ T cells from blood, with Jurkat cell RNA spiked in. As to subset: FACS-sorted CD8+CD4-CCR7+CD45RA+ naive T cells. This chain connects TRBV6-2 or TRBV6-3 to TRBJ2-3; 10 positions agree with TRBD2. The source of this sequence is a human donor in good health. Some libraries in this study had Jurkat cell RNA spiked in. CDR3 coding DNA: TGTGCCAGCAGTCCCCGGTCTAGCGGGAGAGTTGGAGATACGCAGTATTTT. Translation: CASSPRSSGRVGDTQYF.